This T cell receptor beta chain was recorded in a study of PD-1 blockade in classical Hodgkin lymphoma (dated by TCRdb to the early 2020s). Looking at the study overall: Nivolumab dosing was 3 mg/kg intravenously every 2 weeks, continuing until either disease progression or unacceptable toxicity. A peripheral blood immune signature of response to PD-1 blockade in classical Hodgkin lymphoma was defined using TCR beta sequencing and CyTOF. Results and caveats for the whole study, not just this receptor: The study was restricted to a single clinical trial cohort, and the causes of repertoire differences, possibly disease activity or prior therapy, were left undefined. CD4+ but not CD8+ TCR diversity rose significantly by C4D1 (p=0.0027 vs p=0.16), most apparent in complete responders (p=0.02). Baseline TCR diversity was reported to be lower in newly diagnosed patients than in healthy donors, and even lower in relapsed/refractory patients. Diversity was lower in patients who began nivolumab less than 1 year after ASCT, so these patients were left out of later analyses to avoid confounding by immune reconstitution. Among trial patients, those achieving complete response had baseline diversity similar to that of newly diagnosed patients, while diversity was significantly lower in partial responders and progressors.

Notes on this clone: Its antigen has not been determined. Base qualities were left out, and no much larger clone turns up one base away.

According to the germline V gene, CDR1 reads SGDLS and CDR2 reads YYNGEE. Counted from cysteine to phenylalanine, this CDR3 has 14 amino acids. Only CDR3 DNA is held: 42 bases, read in frame from base 1. V and J lose 4 bases and 2 bases, and a span of 10 bases separates them. Genomic DNA was isolated using the Qiagen DNeasy kit from unsorted PBMCs as well as from negatively selected CD4+ and CD8+ fractions. Using primers that anneal to V and J segments, immunoSEQ multiplex PCR amplified the TCR beta CDR3 regions. A synthetic immune receptor repertoire was used to minimize amplification bias, and remaining bias was computationally removed after sequencing. The paper's data handling went like this. Repertoire diversity was quantified as the Shannon entropy index using custom Python scripts. Unsorted, CD4+ and CD8+ repertoires were analyzed separately, except in combined analyses where CD4+ and CD8+ sequences were merged in silico. Clonal expansion was defined as at least a 2-fold frequency increase after treatment relative to C1D1, with a pseudocount of 0.5 for undetected baseline clones. Clones with 0 or 1 copy at C1D1 were classified as singleton clones, and clones with 2 or more copies were classified as non-singleton clones. Clones expanded in unsorted samples were assigned a CD4+, CD8+ or unknown annotation through matching of protein sequences in sorted samples from the same patient. Wilcoxon tests on paired samples were used to test changes in diversity from C1D1 to C4D1. TCRdb's version of the immuneACCESS table is confined to in-frame rearrangements and falls short of the full clone set. An unresolved V gene accounts for under half of the shortfall where checked; the remainder is of unknown origin. V and J calls and clone size come straight from that table; D and trimming were deduced from the DNA. The table for this sample lists 30,000 or so clones; 65% to 90% of them were counted only once. The leading ten clones occupy about 2.2% of the sample.

The sample's time point label, in plain terms: cycle 1 day 1 (C1D1), immediately before nivolumab initiation. Relapse after autologous stem cell transplantation had occurred in all trial patients, and cohorts A, B and C were distinguished by prior brentuximab vedotin exposure. CD4+ T cells were purified from thawed PBMCs by magnetic negative selection with a Miltenyi CD4+ T cell isolation kit. The trial cohort included 56 patients with relapsed/refractory classical Hodgkin lymphoma, and each patient had a best overall response of complete response, partial response or progressive disease. Trial patients were treated with single-agent nivolumab in the multi-cohort phase II CheckMate 205 trial. Best overall response was determined by an independent review committee according to the 2007 International Working Group response criteria. Trial PBMCs were collected just before the start of nivolumab (C1D1) and during therapy at cycle 2 day 1 and cycle 4 day 1. Peripheral blood was collected in 8 mL Vacutainer Cell Preparation Tubes, from which PBMCs were isolated by centrifugation and then cryopreserved. Purified CD4+ and CD8+ fractions were generated only in cases for which an additional PBMC sample was available. Magnetically labelled cells were depleted on LS columns in a quadroMACS separator, and the flow-through was collected as the purified fraction.

This clonotype originated in a human donor with classical Hodgkin lymphoma. Source: CD4+ T cells from blood, taken at baseline. The rearranged segments are TRBV9 and TRBJ1-3; the D gene assignment is ambiguous. The CDR3 region: CASSPDATGNTIYF. The DNA sequence is given as TGTGCCAGCAGCCCCGACGCCACTGGAAACACCATATATTTT.